This TCR beta chain was observed in a study of patients and donors after allogeneic stem cell transplantation. The CDR3 extends over 20 amino acids. The J segment lost 2 bases and the V segment lost 3 bases, leaving 14 bases of the junction unmatched. Germline CDR1 reads SQVTM; CDR2 reads ANQGSEA. From the RT-PCR reads, TCRdb called clonotypes with MiXCR, one entry per CDR3 protein. Of roughly 180,000 distinct CDR3 sequences in the sample, around 41% are singletons; the top ten hold 33%. The V gene is TRBV29-1, the J gene TRBJ2-1, with 15 bases matching TRBD2. Material: blood, either unsorted or a sorted T cell fraction (not recorded which). The source of this sequence is a human donor who was either an allogeneic HSCT recipient or a stem cell or donor lymphocyte infusion donor (not recorded which). It is not recorded whose cells these are; they may come from a transplant donor. The CDR3 DNA follows: TGCAGCGTTGACCCTATAGGACTAGCGGGAGGGCCTAGCCCCTACAATGAGCAGTTCTTC. It codes for CSVDPIGLAGGPSPYNEQFF.